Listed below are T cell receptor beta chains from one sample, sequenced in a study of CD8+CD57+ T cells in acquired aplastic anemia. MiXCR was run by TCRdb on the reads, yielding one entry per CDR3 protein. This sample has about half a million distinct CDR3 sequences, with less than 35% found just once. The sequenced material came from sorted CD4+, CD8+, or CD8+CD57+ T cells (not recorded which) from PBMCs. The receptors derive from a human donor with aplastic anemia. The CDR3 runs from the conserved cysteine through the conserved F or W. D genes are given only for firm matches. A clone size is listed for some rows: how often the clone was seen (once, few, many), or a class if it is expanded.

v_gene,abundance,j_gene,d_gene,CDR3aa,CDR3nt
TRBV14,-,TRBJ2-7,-,CASSQGRAYEQYF,TGTGCCAGCAGCCAAGGGAGGGCCTACGAGCAGTACTTC
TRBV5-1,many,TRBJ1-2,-,CASSLRADLTTYGYTF,TGCGCCAGCAGCCTCAGGGCCGACCTTACCACATATGGCTACACCTTC
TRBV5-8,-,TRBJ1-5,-,CASSLMGGLDQPRHF,TGTGCCAGCAGCTTGATGGGGGGGCTTGATCAGCCCCGGCATTTT
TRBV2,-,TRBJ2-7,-,CASSGRNSYEQYF,TGTGCCAGCAGTGGACGGAACTCCTACGAGCAGTACTTC
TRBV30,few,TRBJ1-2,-,CAWSVGRRYTF,TGTGCCTGGAGTGTCGGACGGAGGTACACCTTC
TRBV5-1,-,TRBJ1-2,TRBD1,CASYPSTGDGYTF,TGCGCCAGCTATCCTTCGACAGGGGATGGCTACACCTTC
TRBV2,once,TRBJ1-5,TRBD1,CASRQGGNNQPQHF,TGTGCCAGCAGACAGGGGGGAAACAATCAGCCCCAGCATTTT
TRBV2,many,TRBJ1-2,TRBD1,CASSDSDRGPGYTF,TGTGCCAGCAGTGACTCGGACAGGGGGCCTGGCTACACCTTC
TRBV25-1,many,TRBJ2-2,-,CASRSPKINTGELFF,TGTGCCAGCAGAAGTCCCAAGATTAACACCGGGGAGCTGTTTTTT
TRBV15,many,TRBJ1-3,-,CATSASRETIYF,TGTGCCACCAGCGCCTCGCGAGAAACCATATATTTT
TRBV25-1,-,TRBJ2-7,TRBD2,CASSEWGGKHEQYF,TGTGCCAGCAGTGAATGGGGAGGGAAGCACGAGCAGTACTTC
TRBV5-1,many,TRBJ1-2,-,CASRLGANYGYTF,TGCGCCAGCAGGTTGGGGGCCAACTATGGCTACACCTTC
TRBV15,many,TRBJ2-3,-,CATSRGVGEEDTQYF,TGTGCCACCAGCAGAGGTGTGGGGGAAGAAGATACGCAGTATTTT
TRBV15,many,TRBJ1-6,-,CATSRDPGSPLHF,TGTGCCACCAGCAGAGATCCGGGTTCACCCCTCCACTTT
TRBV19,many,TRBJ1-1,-,CASSIQGTRTEAFF,TGTGCCAGTAGTATTCAGGGGACACGGACTGAAGCTTTCTTT
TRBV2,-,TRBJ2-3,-,CAISDGYTDTQYF,TGTGCCATCAGTGACGGATACACAGATACGCAGTATTTT
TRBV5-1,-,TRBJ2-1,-,CASSLRWEMSYNEQFF,TGTGCCAGCAGCTTGAGGTGGGAGATGTCCTACAATGAGCAGTTCTTC
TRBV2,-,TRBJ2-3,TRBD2,CASSFPGTNVTDTQYF,TGTGCCAGCAGTTTCCCCGGGACTAACGTCACAGATACGCAGTATTTT
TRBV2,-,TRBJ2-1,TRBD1,CASRDSGGREQFF,TGTGCCAGCAGAGACTCAGGGGGCCGGGAGCAGTTCTTC
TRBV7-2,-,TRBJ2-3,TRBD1,CASSGQGGQPQYF,TGTGCCAGCAGCGGACAGGGTGGACAGCCCCAGTATTTT
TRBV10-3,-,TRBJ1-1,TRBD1,CAISDNDAGQDITEAFF,TGTGCCATCAGTGATAACGACGCCGGACAGGATATCACTGAAGCTTTCTTT
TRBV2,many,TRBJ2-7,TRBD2,CASSEGLAGLFEQYF,TGTGCCAGCAGTGAGGGACTAGCGGGGCTATTCGAGCAGTACTTC
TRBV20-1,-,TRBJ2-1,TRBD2,CNAKRGAYNEQFF,TGCAATGCTAAGCGGGGTGCATACAATGAGCAGTTCTTC
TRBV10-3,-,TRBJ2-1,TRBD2,CAISEGTSGDEQFF,TGTGCCATCAGTGAGGGGACTAGCGGCGATGAGCAGTTCTTC
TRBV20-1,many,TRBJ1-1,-,CSARWTQAAFF,TGCAGTGCTAGATGGACACAGGCAGCTTTCTTT
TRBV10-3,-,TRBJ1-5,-,CASSYSSGIYSNQPQHF,TGTGCCAGCAGTTACTCGTCGGGGATCTATAGCAATCAGCCCCAGCATTTT
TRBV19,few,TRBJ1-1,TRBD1,CASNGGQGPSEAFF,TGTGCCAGCAATGGGGGACAGGGTCCCTCTGAAGCTTTCTTT
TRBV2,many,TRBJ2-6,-,CASTVSGANVLTF,TGTGCCAGCACGGTATCTGGGGCCAACGTCCTGACTTTC
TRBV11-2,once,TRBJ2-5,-,CASSLGGWGETQYF,TGTGCCAGCAGCCTGGGGGGCTGGGGAGAGACCCAGTACTTC
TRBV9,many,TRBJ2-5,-,CASSFRWGETQYF,TGTGCCAGCAGCTTCCGGTGGGGAGAGACCCAGTACTTC
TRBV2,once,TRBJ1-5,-,CASKRTENNQPQHF,TGTGCCAGCAAGAGGACAGAAAACAATCAGCCCCAGCATTTT
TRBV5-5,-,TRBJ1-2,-,CASSLVRPRDYTF,TGTGCCAGCAGCTTGGTACGGCCTCGAGACTACACCTTC
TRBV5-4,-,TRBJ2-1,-,CASSLAGQGGVSSYNEQFF,TGTGCCAGCAGCTTGGCCGGACAGGGAGGGGTTAGCTCCTACAATGAGCAGTTCTTC
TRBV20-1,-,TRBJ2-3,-,CSASGPTDTQYF,TGCAGTGCTAGTGGACCCACAGATACGCAGTATTTT
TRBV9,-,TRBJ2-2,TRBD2,CASSLSGRANTGELFF,TGTGCCAGCAGCCTAAGCGGGAGGGCGAACACCGGGGAGCTGTTTTTT
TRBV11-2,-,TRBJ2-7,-,CASSDRPSYEQYF,TGTGCCAGCAGCGACAGGCCGTCCTACGAGCAGTACTTC
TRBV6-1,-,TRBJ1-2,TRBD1,CASSHTGEIGHTF,TGTGCCAGCAGTCATACAGGGGAAATTGGCCACACCTTC